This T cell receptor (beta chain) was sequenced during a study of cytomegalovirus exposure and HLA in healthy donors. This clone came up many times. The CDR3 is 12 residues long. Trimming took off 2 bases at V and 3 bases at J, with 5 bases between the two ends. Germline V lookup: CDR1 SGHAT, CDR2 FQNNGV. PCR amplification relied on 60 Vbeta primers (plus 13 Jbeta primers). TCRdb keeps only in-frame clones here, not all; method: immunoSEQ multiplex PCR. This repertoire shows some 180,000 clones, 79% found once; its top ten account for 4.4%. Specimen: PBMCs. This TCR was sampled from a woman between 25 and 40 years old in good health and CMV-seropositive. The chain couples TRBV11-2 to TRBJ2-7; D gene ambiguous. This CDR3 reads CASSLSFYEQYF. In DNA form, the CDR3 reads TGTGCCAGCAGCTTAAGCTTCTACGAGCAGTACTTC.